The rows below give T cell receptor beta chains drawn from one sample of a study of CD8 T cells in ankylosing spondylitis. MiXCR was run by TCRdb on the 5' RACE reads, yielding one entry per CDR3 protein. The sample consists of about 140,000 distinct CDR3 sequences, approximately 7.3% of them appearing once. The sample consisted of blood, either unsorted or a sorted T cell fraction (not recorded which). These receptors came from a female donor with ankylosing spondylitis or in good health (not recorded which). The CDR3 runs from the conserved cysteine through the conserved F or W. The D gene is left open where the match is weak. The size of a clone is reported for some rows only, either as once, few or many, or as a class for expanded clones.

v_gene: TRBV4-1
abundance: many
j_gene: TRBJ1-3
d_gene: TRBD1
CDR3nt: TGCGCCAGCAGCCAACTCGACAGGGCACTCTTCTCTGGAAACACCATATATTTT
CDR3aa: CASSQLDRALFSGNTIYF

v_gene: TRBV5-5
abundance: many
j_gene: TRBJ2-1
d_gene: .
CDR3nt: TGTGCCAGCAGCTTGGATCTGCCTACCTACAATGAGCAGTTCTTC
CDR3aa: CASSLDLPTYNEQFF

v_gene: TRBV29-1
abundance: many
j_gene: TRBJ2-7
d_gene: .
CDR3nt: TGCAGCGCCATGCGGGCAGGCTACGAGCAGTACTTC
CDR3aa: CSAMRAGYEQYF

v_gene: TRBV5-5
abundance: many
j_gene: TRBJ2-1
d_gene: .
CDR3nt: TGTGCCAGCAGCACTGGTGCCTCCTACAATGAGCAGTTCTTC
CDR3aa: CASSTGASYNEQFF

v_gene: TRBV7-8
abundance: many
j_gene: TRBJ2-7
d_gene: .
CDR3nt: TGTGCCAGCAGCCCCAGCGGTGGCGAGCAGTACTTC
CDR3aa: CASSPSGGEQYF

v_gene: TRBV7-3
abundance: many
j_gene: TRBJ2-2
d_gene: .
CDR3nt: TGTGCCAGCAGCTTAACGGCAGGGACCGGGGAGCTGTTTTTT
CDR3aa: CASSLTAGTGELFF

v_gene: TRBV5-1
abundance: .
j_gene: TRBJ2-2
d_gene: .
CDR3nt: TGCGCCAGCAGCTTGGACAGTTTGAACACCGGGGAGCTGTTTTTT
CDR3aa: CASSLDSLNTGELFF

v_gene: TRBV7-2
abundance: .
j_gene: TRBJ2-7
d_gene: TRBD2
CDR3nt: TGTGCCAGCAGCTCCGGGACTAGCGGGGTTTACGAGCAGTACTTC
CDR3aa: CASSSGTSGVYEQYF

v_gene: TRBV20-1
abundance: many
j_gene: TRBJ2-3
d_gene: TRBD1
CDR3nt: TGCAGTGCCCCGCAGAGGACAGGAGGCACAGATACGCAGTATTTT
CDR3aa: CSAPQRTGGTDTQYF

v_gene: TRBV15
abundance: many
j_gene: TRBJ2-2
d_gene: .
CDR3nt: TGTGCCACCAGCAGAGATGCACTGAACACCGGGGAGCTGTTTTTT
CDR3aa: CATSRDALNTGELFF

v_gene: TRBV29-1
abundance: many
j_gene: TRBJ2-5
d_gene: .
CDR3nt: TGCAGCGTTGTCGGCCCGGTCGGAGAGACCCAGTACTTC
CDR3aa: CSVVGPVGETQYF

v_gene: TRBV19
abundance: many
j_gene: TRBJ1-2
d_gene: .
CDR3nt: TGTGCCAGTAGTATAGGGCCTGCTAACTATGGCTACACCTTC
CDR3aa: CASSIGPANYGYTF

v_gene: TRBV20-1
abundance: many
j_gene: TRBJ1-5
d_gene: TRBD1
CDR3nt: TGCAGTGCAAAAGGGACAGATGGGTTGGATCAGCCCCAGCATTTT
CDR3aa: CSAKGTDGLDQPQHF

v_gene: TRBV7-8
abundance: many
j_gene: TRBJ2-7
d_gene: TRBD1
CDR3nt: TGTGCCAGCAGCTCTCCGGACAGGGGAGGCGTCATAGGTTACGAGCAGTACTTC
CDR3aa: CASSSPDRGGVIGYEQYF

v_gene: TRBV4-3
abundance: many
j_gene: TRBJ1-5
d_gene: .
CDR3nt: TGCGCCAGCAGCCAAGAAGGCCTCCGAGGGTATAGCAATCAGCCCCAGCATTTT
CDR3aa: CASSQEGLRGYSNQPQHF

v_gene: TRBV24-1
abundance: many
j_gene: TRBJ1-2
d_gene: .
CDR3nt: TGTGCCACCAGTTCCCCTCAGGGGAGCTACACCTTC
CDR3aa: CATSSPQGSYTF

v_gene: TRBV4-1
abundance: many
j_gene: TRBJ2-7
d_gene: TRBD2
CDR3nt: TGCGCCAGCAGCCATGAAGGGAGGGAGGGTAAGCAGTACTTC
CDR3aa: CASSHEGREGKQYF

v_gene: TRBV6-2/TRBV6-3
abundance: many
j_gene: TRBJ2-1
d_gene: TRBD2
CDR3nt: TGTGCCAGCAGACCTAGCGGGGGGCCTTACAATGAGCAGTTCTTC
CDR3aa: CASRPSGGPYNEQFF

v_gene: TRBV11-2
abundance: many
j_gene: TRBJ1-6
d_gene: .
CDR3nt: TGTGCCAGCAGTTTGATCGATAATTCACCCCTCCACTTT
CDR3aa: CASSLIDNSPLHF

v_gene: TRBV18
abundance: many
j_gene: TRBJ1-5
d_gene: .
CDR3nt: TGTGCCAGCTCACAGAAGGCAGGGCGGGATCAGCCCCAGCATTTT
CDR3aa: CASSQKAGRDQPQHF

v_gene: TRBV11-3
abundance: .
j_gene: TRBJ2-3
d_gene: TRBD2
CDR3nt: TGTGCCAGCAGCTTACGATCTGGTCCGGGGGGGTGGTCAGATACGCAGTATTTT
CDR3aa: CASSLRSGPGGWSDTQYF

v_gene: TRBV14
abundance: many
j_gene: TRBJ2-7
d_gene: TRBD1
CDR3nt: TGTGCCAGCAGCCCCAGGGGGAGAAGCTACGAGCAGTACTTC
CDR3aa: CASSPRGRSYEQYF

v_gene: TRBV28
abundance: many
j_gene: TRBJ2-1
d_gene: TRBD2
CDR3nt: TGTGCCAGCAGCCTCGACGGGACTAGCGCCAACCCGGGGGAGCAGTTCTTC
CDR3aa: CASSLDGTSANPGEQFF

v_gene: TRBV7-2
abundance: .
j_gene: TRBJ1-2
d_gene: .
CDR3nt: TGTGCCAGCAGCTTAGGTTACGGGGCTAACTATGGCTACACCTTC
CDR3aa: CASSLGYGANYGYTF

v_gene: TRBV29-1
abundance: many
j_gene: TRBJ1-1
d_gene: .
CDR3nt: TGCAGCGTTGAAGGACCCGGGGACCCTGAAGCTTTCTTT
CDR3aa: CSVEGPGDPEAFF

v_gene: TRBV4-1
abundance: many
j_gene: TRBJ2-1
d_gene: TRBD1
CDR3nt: TGCGCCAGCAGCCACAGTCCAGGGGGCAATGAGCAGTTCTTC
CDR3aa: CASSHSPGGNEQFF

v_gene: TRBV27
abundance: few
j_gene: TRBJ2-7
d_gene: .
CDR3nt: TGTGCCAGCAGTTTCTCGGGGGGCCGCGAGCAGTACTTC
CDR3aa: CASSFSGGREQYF

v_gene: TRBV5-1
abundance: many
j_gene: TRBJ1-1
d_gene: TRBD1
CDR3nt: TGCGCCAGCAGAGTTCCGGGACAGGGAGGGACTGAAGCTTTCTTT
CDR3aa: CASRVPGQGGTEAFF

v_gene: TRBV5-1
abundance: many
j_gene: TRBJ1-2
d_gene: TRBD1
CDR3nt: TGCGCCAGCAGCTCAACAGGGGGTACAAACTATGGCTACACCTTC
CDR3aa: CASSSTGGTNYGYTF

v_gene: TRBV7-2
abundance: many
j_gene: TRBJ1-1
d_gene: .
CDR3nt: TGTGCCAGCACCCCGTCCCGGGAGTTTGAAGCTTTCTTT
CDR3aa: CASTPSREFEAFF

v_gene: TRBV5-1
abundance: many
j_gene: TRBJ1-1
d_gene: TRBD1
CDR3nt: TGCGCCAGCAGCTCAATCCCGGGACAGCGTATGAACACTGAAGCTTTCTTT
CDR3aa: CASSSIPGQRMNTEAFF

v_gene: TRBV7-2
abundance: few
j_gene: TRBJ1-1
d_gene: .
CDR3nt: TGTGCCAGCAGCTACATGACAGCGAACACTGAAGCTTTCTTT
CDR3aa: CASSYMTANTEAFF

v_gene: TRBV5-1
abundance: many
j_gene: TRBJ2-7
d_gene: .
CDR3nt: TGCGCCAGCAGCACCGACAGGTCGGGATTCGAGCAGTACTTC
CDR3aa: CASSTDRSGFEQYF

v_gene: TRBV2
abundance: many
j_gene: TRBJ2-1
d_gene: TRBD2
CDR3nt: TGTGCCAGCATGGTTAGCGGGGGGGCCTACAATGAGCAGTTCTTC
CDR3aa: CASMVSGGAYNEQFF

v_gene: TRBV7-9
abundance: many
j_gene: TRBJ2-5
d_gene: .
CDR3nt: TGTGCCAGCAGCTCTACAGGGAAAGAGACCCAGTACTTC
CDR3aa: CASSSTGKETQYF

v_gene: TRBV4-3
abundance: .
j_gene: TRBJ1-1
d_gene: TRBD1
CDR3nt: TGCGCCAGCAGCCAAGATGGACAGGGCGACACTGAAGCTTTCTTT
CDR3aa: CASSQDGQGDTEAFF

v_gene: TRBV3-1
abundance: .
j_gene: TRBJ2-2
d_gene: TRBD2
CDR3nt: TGTGCCTTCAGTTTGCGGGTTAGCGGGGGGAACACCGGGGAGCTGTTTTTT
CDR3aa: CAFSLRVSGGNTGELFF

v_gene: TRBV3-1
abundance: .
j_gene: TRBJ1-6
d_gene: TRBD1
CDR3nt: TGTGCCAGCAGCTGGGGACAGGCCCCTTCACCCCTCCACTTT
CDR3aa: CASSWGQAPSPLHF

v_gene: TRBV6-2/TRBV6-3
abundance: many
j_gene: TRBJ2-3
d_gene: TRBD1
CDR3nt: TGTGCCAGCAGACCACAGGGGGCTAGCACAGATACGCAGTATTTT
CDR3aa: CASRPQGASTDTQYF

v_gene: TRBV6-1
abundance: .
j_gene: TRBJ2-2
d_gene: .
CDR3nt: TGTGCCAGCAGTGAAGGATGGCTAGCGAACACCGGGGAGCTGTTTTTT
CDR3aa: CASSEGWLANTGELFF

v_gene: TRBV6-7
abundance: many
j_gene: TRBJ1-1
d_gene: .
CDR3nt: TGTGCCAGCAGTTACCCTCAAACCAGGGAAGGCACTGAAGCTTTCTTT
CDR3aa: CASSYPQTREGTEAFF

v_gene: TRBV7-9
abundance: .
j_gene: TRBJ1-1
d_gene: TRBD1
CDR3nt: TGTGCCAGCATCGATGACAGGGGGAACACTGAAGCTTTCTTT
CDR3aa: CASIDDRGNTEAFF

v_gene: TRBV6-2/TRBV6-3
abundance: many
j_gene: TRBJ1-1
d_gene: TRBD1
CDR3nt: TGTGCCAGCATCACGGGGACAGCGAACACTGAAGCTTTCTTT
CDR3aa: CASITGTANTEAFF

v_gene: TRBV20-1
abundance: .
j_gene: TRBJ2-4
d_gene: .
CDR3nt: TGCAGTGCTAGTCGACTGGTAGCCAAAAACATTCAGTACTTC
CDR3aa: CSASRLVAKNIQYF

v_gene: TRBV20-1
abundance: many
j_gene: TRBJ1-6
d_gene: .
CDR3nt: TGCAGTGCTAGAAAGGGGTCTGATAATTCACCCCTCCACTTT
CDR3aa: CSARKGSDNSPLHF

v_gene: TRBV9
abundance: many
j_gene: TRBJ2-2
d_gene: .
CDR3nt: TGTGCCAGCAGCGTCTTCGGGGCAAGCACCGGGGAGCTGTTTTTT
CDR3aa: CASSVFGASTGELFF

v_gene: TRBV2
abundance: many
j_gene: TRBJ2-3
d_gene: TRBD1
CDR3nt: TGTGCCAGCAGCAGGACAGGGGAGGATACGCAGTATTTT
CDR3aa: CASSRTGEDTQYF

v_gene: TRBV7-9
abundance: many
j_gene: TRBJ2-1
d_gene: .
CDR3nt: TGTGCCAGCACCCTAGGGGTTAATGAGCAGTTCTTC
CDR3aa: CASTLGVNEQFF

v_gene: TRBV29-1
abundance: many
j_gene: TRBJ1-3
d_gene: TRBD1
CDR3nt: TGCAGCGCCTCGGACAGGGGAAACACCATATATTTT
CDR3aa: CSASDRGNTIYF

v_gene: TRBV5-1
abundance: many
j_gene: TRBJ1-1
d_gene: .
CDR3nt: TGCGCCAGCAGCTTGTCGCGTGGAGAGAACACTGAAGCTTTCTTT
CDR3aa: CASSLSRGENTEAFF

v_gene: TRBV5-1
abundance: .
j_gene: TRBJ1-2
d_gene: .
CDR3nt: TGCGCCAGCAGCACACCAGGGGTAGATGGCTACACCTTC
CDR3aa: CASSTPGVDGYTF

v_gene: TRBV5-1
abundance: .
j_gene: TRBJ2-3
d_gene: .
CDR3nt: TGCGCCAGCAGCTTGGGAACGGGGGCACGGAACACAGATACGCAGTATTTT
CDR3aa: CASSLGTGARNTDTQYF

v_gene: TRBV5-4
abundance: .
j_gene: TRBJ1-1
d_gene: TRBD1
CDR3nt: TGTGCCAGCAGTTTTCCGGGACAGGGAGCTTTCTTT
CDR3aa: CASSFPGQGAFF

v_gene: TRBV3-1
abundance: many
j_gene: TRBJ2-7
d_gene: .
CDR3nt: TGTGCCAGCAGCCATGGGCCCTACGAGCAGTACTTC
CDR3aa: CASSHGPYEQYF

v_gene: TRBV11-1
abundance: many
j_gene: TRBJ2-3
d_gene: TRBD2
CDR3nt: TGTGCCAGCAGCTTTCGCCCGGTGGGGACTAGCGGGGGACGCACAGATACGCAGTATTTT
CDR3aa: CASSFRPVGTSGGRTDTQYF

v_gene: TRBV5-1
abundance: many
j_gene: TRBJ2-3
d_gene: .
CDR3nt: TGCGCCAGCAGAACCGGGAATATTGGCGATACGCAGTATTTT
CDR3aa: CASRTGNIGDTQYF

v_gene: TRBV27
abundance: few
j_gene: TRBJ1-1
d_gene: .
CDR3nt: TGTGCCAGCAGTTTTTCAGACAGGAACACTGAAGCTTTCTTT
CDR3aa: CASSFSDRNTEAFF

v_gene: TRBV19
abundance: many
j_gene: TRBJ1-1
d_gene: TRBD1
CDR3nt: TGTGCCAGTACCCCGGCGGGGGGGGACAGGATGAACACTGAAGCTTTCTTT
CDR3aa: CASTPAGGDRMNTEAFF

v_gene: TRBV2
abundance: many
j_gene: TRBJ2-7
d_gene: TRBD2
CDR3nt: TGTGCCAGCAGGGGGACTAGCGGGGGGGGCCCCCCTCTCTTC
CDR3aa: CASRGTSGGGPPLF